This TCR beta chain is from a study of control samples from healthy donors and cancer patients. Generated by immunoSEQ multiplex PCR, the TCRdb table keeps only in-frame clones and is missing some. Of roughly 170,000 clones in the sample, over 80% are singletons; the top ten hold almost 1.5%. There are 13 residues in the CDR3. Trimming removed 0 bases from V and 2 bases from J, with 5 bases in between. Per the germline V gene, CDR1 is SGHTA and CDR2 is FQGNSA. Material: blood. This sequence originates from a man aged 18-30 years in good health. The rearrangement links TRBV7-2 to TRBJ2-7; D is ambiguous. CDR3 amino acids: CASSLASTYEQYF. CDR3 nucleotide sequence: TGTGCCAGCAGCTTAGCCAGTACCTACGAGCAGTACTTC.